There are many counts of the clone carrying this T cell receptor beta chain. The CDR3 extends over 13 amino acids. The V end was cut by 4 bases, the J end by 7 bases, with 12 bases between. CDR1 is SGHRS and CDR2 is YFSETQ in the germline V gene. The sample originates from a study of T-cell reconstitution after alpha-beta-depleted transplantation in children. Preparation of the TCRbeta library involved a method that used unique molecular identifiers. TCRdb redid the calling of the PCR reads with MiXCR, one entry per CDR3 protein. The table includes 750,000 to 950,000 distinct CDR3 sequences, roughly 15% detected once.

The source is a male patient under 18 who had a stem cell transplant for acute lymphoblastic leukemia, so the T cells may come from the graft donor. Sequencing was performed on PBMCs, mostly from graft donor cells, taken 360 days after TCRalphabeta/CD19-depleted stem cell transplant. This chain uses TRBV5-1 with TRBJ1-5; D possibly corresponds to TRBD1 (5 bases). DNA of the CDR3: TGCGCCAGCAGCAGGGACGGAGTGCAGCCCCAGCATTTT. Translated: CASSRDGVQPQHF.